One sample yielded the 24 T cell receptor beta chains listed below, sequenced in a study of shared clonotypes between healthy human individuals. The repertoire was sequenced with immunoSEQ multiplex PCR; TCRdb's copy has only in-frame clones and lacks some. This table holds 630,000 or so clones, 95% to 98% found once. Positively selected for CCR7, the CD45RO-negative cells used as naive CD8 cells excluded terminally differentiated effector memory CD45RA+ cells. The material sequenced was naive CD8+ T cells sorted from blood. Every receptor here comes from a young man in good health.

This clone was found once. J is TRBJ2-7 and V is TRBV5-1; 8 nucleotides align to TRBD2. Unmatched junction bases numbered 9, after V lost 4 bases and J lost 6 bases. The CDR3 loop spans 14 amino acids. Germline CDR1 reads SGHRS; CDR2 reads YFSETQ. CDR3 loop: CASSVGLALTEQYF. The CDR3, as DNA: TGCGCCAGCAGCGTCGGACTAGCCCTCACCGAGCAGTACTTC.

V and J are TRBV28 and TRBJ2-7; D perhaps matches TRBD2 (6 bases). The ends were cut back, 10 bases at V and 3 bases at J, with 19 bases in the middle. The CDR3 extends over 14 amino acids. Germline loops: CDR1 MDHEN, CDR2 SYDVKM. As DNA, the CDR3 is TGTGCCACCAGAAGTCCGGGACTCCGCTACGAGCAGTACTTC. Residues: CATRSPGLRYEQYF.

The chain joins TRBV7-9 to TRBJ2-7; 9 bases map to TRBD2. CDR3 length: 18 amino acids. From germline, CDR1 is SEHNR and CDR2 FQNEAQ (reference sequence). V lost 4 bases to trimming and J lost 0 bases; unmatched junction nucleotides: 13. In DNA, the CDR3 is TGTGCCAGCAGCTCAGGCCGGCTAGCGGGAATATTCTCCTACGAGCAGTACTTC. Translating gives CASSSGRLAGIFSYEQYF.

This rearrangement joins TRBV7-9 to TRBJ2-1; D is possibly TRBD1 or TRBD2 (7 bases each). The ends were cut back, 5 bases at V and 2 bases at J, with 19 bases in the middle. CDR3 length equals 17 residues. CDR1 SEHNR and CDR2 FQNEAQ come from the germline V gene (reference sequence). This CDR3 reads CASSPRGAGGTYNEQFF. CDR3 sequence (DNA): TGTGCCAGCAGCCCTCGGGGGGCAGGGGGAACCTACAATGAGCAGTTCTTC.

The DNA of the CDR3 is TGTGCCAGCAGCTTAGAGGCAGGGGGCGGTAACACTGAAGCTTTCTTT. Protein sequence: CASSLEAGGGNTEAFF. The chain joins TRBV13 to TRBJ1-1; 8 positions match TRBD1. V was pared by 1 base and J by 2 bases, with 6 bases of the junction left unmatched. Looked up from germline, CDR1 is PRHDT and CDR2 is FYEKMQ (reference sequence). The CDR3 length is 16 residues.

CDR3 loop: CASRDGMNTEAFF. The DNA of the CDR3 is TGTGCCAGCAGAGACGGGATGAACACTGAAGCTTTCTTT. The genes are TRBV7-8 and TRBJ1-1; D unclear. CDR3 length equals 13 residues. Looked up from germline, CDR1 is SGHVS and CDR2 is FQNEAQ. Deletions cut 6 bases from V and 0 bases from J, with 8 bases between.

The V and J genes are TRBV19 and TRBJ1-2; D is unresolved. Germline-derived CDR1 and CDR2 are LNHDA and SQIVND (reference sequence). Trimming cost V 8 bases and J 6 bases, with 10 bases left between them. The CDR3 length is 11 residues. The DNA for the CDR3 is TGTGCCAGTTTTACATCTCATGGCTACACCTTC. Its translation is CASFTSHGYTF. The full variable domain, its missing parts supplied by reference TRBV19 and TRBJ1-2, is DGGITQSPKYLFRKEGQNVTLSCEQNLNHDAMYWYRQDPGQGLRLIYYSQIVNDFQKGDIAEGYSVSREKKESFPLTVTSAQKNPTAFYLCASFTSHGYTFGSGTRLTVV.

The rearrangement links TRBV5-1 to TRBJ2-7; 8 bases match TRBD1. This CDR3 is 19 amino acids long. With V trimmed by 4 bases and J by 0 bases, 18 bases remained unmatched. Germline lookup yields CDR1 SGHRS and CDR2 YFSETQ. CDR3 bases: TGCGCCAGCAGCATGCTTCGACCGGGGGCGGGACAGGCCTCCTACGAGCAGTACTTC. This encodes CASSMLRPGAGQASYEQYF.

This sequence joins TRBV28 and TRBJ1-1; D is perhaps TRBD1 (5 bases). Trimming stripped 6 bases from V and 2 bases from J, with 16 bases between. Germline-derived CDR1 and CDR2 are MDHEN and SYDVKM. This CDR3 is 15 amino acids long. CDR3 loop: CASRNPGGPNTEAFF. The CDR3 DNA reads TGTGCCAGCAGAAACCCGGGGGGACCCAACACTGAAGCTTTCTTT.

This clone has a single count. The CDR3 is CASSLEFGETQYF. CDR3 nucleotide sequence: TGTGCCAGCAGTTTAGAGTTCGGAGAGACCCAGTACTTC. This rearrangement joins TRBV28 to TRBJ2-5; unclear D gene. Germline V gives CDR1 MDHEN, CDR2 SYDVKM. This CDR3 comprises 13 residues. Trimming left V 2 bases short and J 4 bases short, with 8 bases between.

The rearrangement joins TRBV9 to TRBJ2-5; TRBD2 matches at 8 bases. Trimming cost V 2 bases and J 5 bases; bases outside gene matches: 5. Germline CDR1 reads SGDLS; CDR2 reads YYNGEE. CDR3 length equals 14 residues. CDR3 sequence: CASSVPGGSETQYF. The CDR3 region has the DNA TGTGCCAGCAGCGTCCCGGGGGGGAGCGAGACCCAGTACTTC.

Written as DNA, the CDR3 is TGTGCCATCAGGGGGCCACACAATGAGCAGTTCTTC. Its translation is CAIRGPHNEQFF. The genes are TRBV10-3 and TRBJ2-1, with D tentatively TRBD1 (5 bases). The CDR3 length is 12 residues. Germline V CDR1 and CDR2: ENHRY, SYGVKD. Trimming took 6 bases from V and 5 from J, leaving 8 bases between them.

The rearrangement joins TRBV15 to TRBJ2-1; 14 positions match TRBD2. CDR3 size: 15 residues. The V gene end was trimmed by 3 bases and the J gene end by 5 bases; junction bases not matched to a gene: 0. CDR1 is LNHNV and CDR2 is YYDKDF in the germline V gene (reference sequence). The CDR3 sequence is CATSRGLAGDNEQFF. DNA of the CDR3: TGTGCCACCAGCAGGGGACTAGCGGGGGACAATGAGCAGTTCTTC.

The chain uses TRBV5-1 and TRBJ1-2; a weak D match, TRBD1 (6 bases). Between the trimmed V and J ends, which lost 1 base and 6 bases, there was a span of 22 bases. The CDR3 has 17 amino acids. From germline, CDR1 is SGHRS and CDR2 YFSETQ. The CDR3 protein is CASSLSDSSHESNGYTF. The CDR3 DNA is TGCGCCAGCAGCTTGTCGGACAGTTCACACGAGTCCAATGGCTACACCTTC.

J is TRBJ2-7 and V is TRBV6-6; perhaps TRBD2 as D (6 bases). CDR3 size: 16 residues. V gave up 0 bases and J gave up 0 bases, with 12 bases separating them. Germline loops: CDR1 MNHNY, CDR2 SVGAGI (reference sequence). The CDR3 reads CASSYSASVSSYEQYF. The DNA of the CDR3 is TGTGCCAGCAGTTACTCGGCTAGCGTGAGCTCCTACGAGCAGTACTTC.

The chain recombines TRBV9 with TRBJ2-7, with 7 positions matching TRBD2. This CDR3 has 14 residues. Germline V lookup: CDR1 SGDLS, CDR2 YYNGEE. The trim removed 2 bases at V and 5 bases at J, leaving 7 bases unmatched. The CDR3 DNA follows: TGTGCCAGCAGCGTCAGTGGTCTAGCGGACGAGCAGTACTTC. Residues: CASSVSGLADEQYF.

The chain recombines TRBV30 with TRBJ2-7, with TRBD2 identical over 12 bases. This CDR3 has 21 amino acids. Germline CDR1 is GTSNPN and CDR2 is SVGIG (reference sequence). J gave up 3 bases and V 1 base, and 22 bases lay outside the gene matches. The CDR3 DNA sequence: TGTGCCTGGAGTGGAGGCGACGAAGGACTAGCGGGACCCCTCATTAACTACGAGCAGTACTTC. Protein: CAWSGGDEGLAGPLINYEQYF.

The gene calls are TRBV4-1 and TRBJ2-1; D unclear. Per the germline V gene, CDR1 is MGHRA and CDR2 is YSYEKL. The V end lost 4 bases, the J end lost 0 bases, and 13 bases lay between the germline ends. This CDR3 comprises 16 residues. The CDR3 loop reads CASSLQPPSSYNEQFF. In nucleotides, the CDR3 is TGCGCCAGCAGCCTCCAGCCCCCAAGCTCCTACAATGAGCAGTTCTTC.

This clone was detected only once. V gene TRBV4-1 combines with J gene TRBJ2-3; no firm D call. Per the germline V gene, CDR1 is MGHRA and CDR2 is YSYEKL. The CDR3 has 15 amino acids. The ends were cut back, 4 bases at V and 6 bases at J, with 17 bases in the middle. The CDR3 bases are TGCGCCAGCAGCCTAAGACGTCTGGACGGCGATACGCAGTATTTT. Translating gives CASSLRRLDGDTQYF.

The rearrangement links TRBV6-5 to TRBJ2-7; TRBD1 matches at 8 bases. The V gene end was trimmed by 0 bases and the J gene end by 5 bases; junction bases not matched to a gene: 3. Germline lookup yields CDR1 MNHEY and CDR2 SVGAGI. The CDR3 has 14 residues. CDR3: CASSYSSTGDEQYF. The DNA for the CDR3 is TGTGCCAGCAGTTACTCATCGACAGGGGACGAGCAGTACTTC.

Regarding this clone: An end of the junction differs from the germline gene, which may be a read error. This chain links TRBV11-2 with TRBJ2-7; 7 bases are shared with TRBD2. From germline, CDR1 is SGHAT and CDR2 FQNNGV. The CDR3 covers 12 residues. The CDR3 spells CASSLGGSEQHF. The CDR3 bases are TGTGCCAGCAGCTTAGGCGGGAGCGAGCAGCACTTC.

This clone was counted a single time. This rearrangement joins TRBV7-8 to TRBJ1-1; possible D gene TRBD1, 5 bases. Germline V gives CDR1 SGHVS, CDR2 FQNEAQ. The germline V and J ends were trimmed by 3 bases and 0 bases, with 14 bases remaining between them. The length of the CDR3 is 16 residues. The CDR3: CASSLRTLTVNTEAFF. In nucleotides, the CDR3 is TGTGCCAGCAGCTTGCGCACCTTGACAGTGAACACTGAAGCTTTCTTT.

This chain uses TRBV27 with TRBJ2-7; tentative D call: TRBD1 (6 bases). The CDR3 covers 16 residues. The V end was cut by 5 bases, the J end by 6 bases, with 23 bases between. Germline V gene sequence: CDR1 MNHEY, CDR2 SMNVEV (reference sequence). CDR3 in DNA: TGTGCCAGCAGTCCGCAGTCCGGACAGCTTATTAGCGAGCAGTACTTC. This codes for CASSPQSGQLISEQYF.

The V and J genes are TRBV2 and TRBJ2-7, with 8 positions matching TRBD2. The length of the CDR3 is 15 residues. J was trimmed by 2 bases and V by 6 bases; bases with no gene match: 9. The germline gives CDR1 SNHLY, CDR2 FYNNEI. The CDR3 region is CASSQYSGNTYEQYF. The DNA of the CDR3 is TGTGCCAGCAGCCAATATAGCGGGAACACCTACGAGCAGTACTTC.